This T cell receptor beta chain was sequenced in a study of blood T cell repertoires in COVID-19 (dated by TCRdb to 2020 to 2021). For the wider study: Collaborator samples came from the United States, Italy and Spain and covered acute and convalescent phases of COVID-19. Nearly every sample came with metadata listing a de-identified subject ID, COVID-19 status, age in years and sex. The repertoires were released in a freely available public database intended as a resource for research on the immune response to SARS-CoV-2. The dataset comprised deeply sampled blood TCRbeta repertoires from subjects exposed to, actively infected with, or recovered from COVID-19. Where HLA class I and class II types were available, the types were taken from metadata supplied by the sample provider, not from assay-based typing. The prospective study material was composed of cDNA or gDNA derived from T cells, B-cell-depleted T cells, or PBMCs. Samples were obtained from the ongoing ImmuneRACE study (first 160 participants) and from over a thousand subjects provided by 6 global collaborators.

TCRbeta CDR3 regions were amplified from genomic DNA using the immunoSEQ Assay, a bias-controlled multiplex PCR. In the original analysis: Nucleated cell counts per sample were estimated from amplification of reference gene primers within the assay. To quantify the absolute abundance of each unique TCRbeta CDR3 rearrangement, sequence reads were collapsed and filtered. For each sample, productive Simpson clonality was calculated as the square root of Simpson's diversity index across productive rearrangements. TCRdb carries this immuneACCESS record with in-frame sequences only. Its versions omit some clonotypes, under half of them owing to an unresolved V gene in the studies checked, with the rest unexplained. Clone size and V and J calls were adopted from that table, with D and trimming inferred from the DNA. A total of 110,000 to 150,000 clones appear in this sample, just under 85% of them only once. Together, the top ten hold approximately 2.9% of the sample.

Each collaborating institution followed its own protocols to collect whole blood in K2EDTA tubes. For TCRbeta analysis, collaborator samples were shipped as frozen whole blood, as isolated PBMCs, or as DNA extracted from either sample type. Summary of the overall study and its limitations: The quantity of clinical and demographic metadata differed by source and by participant and was supplied without curation.

In the case of this clone: There is no known antigen for this receptor. Per-base quality was not reported, and no clone a single base away is much larger than it.

The TCR comes from a woman of 80 years or more with acute or convalescent COVID-19. Material: peripheral blood.

The DNA sequence is given as TGTGCCAGCAGCCAAGGAGCGGGGGCCTTTAATTCACCCCTCCACTTT. Its product reads: CASSQGAGAFNSPLHF. The sequence joins TRBV7-2 to TRBJ1-6; TRBD1 is possibly the D segment (6 matching bases). The germline V gene encodes CDR1 SGHTA and CDR2 FQGNSA. The junction shows trimming of 5 bases on V and 6 bases on J, plus 17 bases between the germline ends. From its cysteine to its phenylalanine, the CDR3 spans 16 amino acids. The read is trimmed to its CDR3 DNA, 48 bases read in frame from base 1. The reference TRBV7-2 and TRBJ1-6 proteins fill in what lies around the CDR3, so the full variable domain reads GAGVSQSPSNKVTEKGKDVELRCDPISGHTALYWYRQSLGQGLEFLIYFQGNSAPDKSGLPSDRFSAERTGGSVSTLTIQRTQQEDSAVYLCASSQGAGAFNSPLHFGNGTRLTVT.